This T cell receptor beta chain was identified in a study of identical twins. The CDR3 totals 13 residues. Germline V gives CDR1 SEHNR, CDR2 FQNEAQ (reference sequence). V lost 4 bases and J 9 bases, leaving 12 bases between the germline ends. This clonotype was counted at least ten times. TCRdb itself ran the 5' RACE reads through MiXCR, one entry per CDR3 protein. The sample lists about 220,000 distinct CDR3 sequences, 6.5% occurring once. The same specimen was also included in a second study, on T cells expressing NK-cell markers.

Source material: CD8+ T cells sorted from blood. This TCR was recovered from a woman aged 18 to 35 in good health. The chain carries TRBV7-9 and TRBJ2-2, with D hard to call. CDR3 protein: CASSWTASRELFF. As DNA, the CDR3 is TGTGCCAGCAGCTGGACGGCCTCAAGGGAGCTGTTTTTT. Full variable domain (missing parts from reference TRBV7-9 and TRBJ2-2): DTGVSQNPRHKITKRGQNVTFRCDPISEHNRLYWYRQTLGQGPEFLTYFQNEAQLEKSRLLSDRFSAERPKGSFSTLEIQRTEQGDSAMYLCASSWTASRELFFGEGSRLTVL.